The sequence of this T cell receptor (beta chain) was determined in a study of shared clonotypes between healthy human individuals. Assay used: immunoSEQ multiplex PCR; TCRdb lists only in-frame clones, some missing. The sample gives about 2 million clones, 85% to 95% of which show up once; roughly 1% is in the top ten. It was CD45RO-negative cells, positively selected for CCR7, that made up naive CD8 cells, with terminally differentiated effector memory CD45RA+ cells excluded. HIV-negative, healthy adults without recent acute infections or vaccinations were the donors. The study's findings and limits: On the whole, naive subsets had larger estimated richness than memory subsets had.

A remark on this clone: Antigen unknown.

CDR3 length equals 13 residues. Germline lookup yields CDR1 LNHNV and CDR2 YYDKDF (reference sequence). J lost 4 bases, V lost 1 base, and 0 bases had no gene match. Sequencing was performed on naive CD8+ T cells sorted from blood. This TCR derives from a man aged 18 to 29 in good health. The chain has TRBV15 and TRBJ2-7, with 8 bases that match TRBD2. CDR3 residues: CATSRASGYEQYF. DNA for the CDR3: TGTGCCACCAGCAGAGCTAGCGGGTACGAGCAGTACTTC.